This T cell receptor beta chain stems from a study of shared clonotypes between healthy human individuals. Study-wide context: Per-donor plates numbered three CD4 naive, three CD4 memory, two CD8 naive and one CD8 memory.

The CDR3 runs to 16 residues. Germline-derived CDR1 and CDR2 are ENHRY and SYGVKD. The V gene end was trimmed by 5 bases and the J gene end by 5 bases; junction bases not matched to a gene: 14. Worth noting for this clone: Its antigen is undetermined.

Clones were read by immunoSEQ multiplex PCR, and TCRdb kept only the in-frame ones, dropping some. Counted here are approximately 1.4 million clones, around 98% occurring once; the ten biggest clones make up about 0.45%. General study points: Only blood underwent sampling, and tissue repertoires likely differ.

Sequenced sample: naive CD4+ T cells sorted from blood. Stated subset: CD45RA+ positively selected. The clonotype was recovered from a man under 40 in good health. The chain combines TRBV10-3 with TRBJ2-5; 7 bases are a match to TRBD2. The chain's CDR3 is CAISTLAGSGAETQYF. In nucleotides, the CDR3 is TGTGCCATCAGTACTCTAGCCGGGAGCGGGGCGGAGACCCAGTACTTC.